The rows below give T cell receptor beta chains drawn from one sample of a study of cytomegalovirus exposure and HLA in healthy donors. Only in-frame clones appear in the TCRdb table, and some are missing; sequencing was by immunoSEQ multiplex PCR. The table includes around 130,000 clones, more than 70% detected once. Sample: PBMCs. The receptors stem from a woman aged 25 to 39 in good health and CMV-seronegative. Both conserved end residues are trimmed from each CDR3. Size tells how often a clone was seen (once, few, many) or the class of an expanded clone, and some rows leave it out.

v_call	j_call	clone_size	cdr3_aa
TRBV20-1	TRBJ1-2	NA	SASYGAGYT
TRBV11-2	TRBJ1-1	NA	ASSPPGGRYTEAF
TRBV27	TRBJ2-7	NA	ASSLSRTGSYEQY
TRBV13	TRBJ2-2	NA	ASSPGGQGGTGELF
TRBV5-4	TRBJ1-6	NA	ASSLGWGRDNSPLH
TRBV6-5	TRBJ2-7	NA	ASSPGTGGTYEQY
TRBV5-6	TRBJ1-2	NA	ASSSDRGPIYGYT
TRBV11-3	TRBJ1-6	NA	ASSLAERSPLH
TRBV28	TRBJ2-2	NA	AIANQGRTGELF
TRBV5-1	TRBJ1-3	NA	ASSLETGSSGNTIY
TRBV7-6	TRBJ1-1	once	ASSALTGGDTEAF
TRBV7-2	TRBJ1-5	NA	ASSLDRAFNQPQH
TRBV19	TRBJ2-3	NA	ASSIVGPPGADTQY
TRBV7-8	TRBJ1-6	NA	ASTPGQTYNSPLH
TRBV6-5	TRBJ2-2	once	ASSYTTGLPELF
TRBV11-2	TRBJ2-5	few	ASSSNRASGRGWAQY
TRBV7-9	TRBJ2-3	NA	ASSKSLDTQY
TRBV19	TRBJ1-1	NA	ASNRDSEAF
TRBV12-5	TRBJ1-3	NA	ASGLVGGRGNTIY
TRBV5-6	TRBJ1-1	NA	ASSDQGIGPDTEAF
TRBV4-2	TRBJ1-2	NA	ASSQGGVGGTAYGYT
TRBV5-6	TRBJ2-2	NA	ASSLPGLPGELF
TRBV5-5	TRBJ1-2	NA	ASSTGINYGYT
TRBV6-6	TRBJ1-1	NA	ASSWWSDTEAF
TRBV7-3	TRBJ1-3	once	ASSSGQGGGNTIY
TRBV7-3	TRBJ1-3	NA	ASSLSTASGNTIY
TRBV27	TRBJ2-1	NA	ASSFLPGLAGLEQF
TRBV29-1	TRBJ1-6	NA	SVNSGAGSPLH
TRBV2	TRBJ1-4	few	ASSTRDSEKLF
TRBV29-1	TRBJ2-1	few	SVEGWGGPNNEQF
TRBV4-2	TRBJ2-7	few	ASSQDPPGTGSYEQY
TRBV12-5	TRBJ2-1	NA	ASGLTSGTTSYNEQF
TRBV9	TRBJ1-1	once	ASSVATAGTTAF
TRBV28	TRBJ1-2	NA	ASSLGGVSGDYGYT
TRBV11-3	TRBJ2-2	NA	ASSVSGTGGTGELF
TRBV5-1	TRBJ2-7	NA	ASSLEGGPFGEQY
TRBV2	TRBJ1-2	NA	ASRWPPGQFLGYT
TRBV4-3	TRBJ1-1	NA	ASSPRTASNTEAF
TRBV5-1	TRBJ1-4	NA	ASSVTGTATNEKLF
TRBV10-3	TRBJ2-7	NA	ANAGDPYEQY
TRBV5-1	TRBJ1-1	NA	ASSLAGTGTPGTEAF
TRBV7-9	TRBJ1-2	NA	ASSASGQGISGYT
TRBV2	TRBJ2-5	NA	ASSERTGGRETQY
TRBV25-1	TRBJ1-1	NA	ASSELGQKRVTEAF
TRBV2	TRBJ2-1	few	ASSWLGGNEQF
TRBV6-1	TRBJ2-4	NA	ASSEWGRGSTLAKNIQY
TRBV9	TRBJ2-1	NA	ASSEQPSSYNEQF
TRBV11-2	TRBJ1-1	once	ASSLGGAGEAF
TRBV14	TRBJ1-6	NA	ASSQRGDKGTPLH
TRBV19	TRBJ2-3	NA	ASKGGGTDTQY